The TCR beta chain described here comes from a study of shared clonotypes between healthy human individuals. Study context: CD4 naive and memory got three plates each, CD8 naive two, CD8 memory one. General study points: Relative to their counterparts shared across all four donors, non-shared clonotypes exhibited diminished generation probabilities. Donors were few, which limited the genetic and exposure-history diversity represented. Generally, naive subsets (rather than memory subsets) showed larger estimated richness.

The data were produced by immunoSEQ multiplex PCR, yet TCRdb's version contains in-frame clones alone and is incomplete. The sample lists 760,000 or so clones; approximately 97% were seen once. The CDR3 has 14 residues. Trimming left V 3 bases short and J 3 bases short, with 10 bases between. Germline V gene lookup returns CDR1 SGDLS and CDR2 YYNGEE. About this clone: The antigen is not known.

CD8 cells classed as naive were CD45RO-negative and positively selected for CCR7, excluding terminally differentiated effector memory CD45RA+ cells. The TCR was taken from a man aged 30 to 39 in good health. Sequenced material: naive CD8+ T cells sorted from blood. The chain links TRBV9 to TRBJ2-1, with D possibly matching TRBD2 (5 bases). The CDR3 sequence is CASSEAGNYNEQFF. The CDR3 DNA sequence: TGTGCCAGCAGCGAGGCCGGGAACTACAATGAGCAGTTCTTC.